This is a list of T cell receptor beta chains from one sample in a study of immune evolution from preneoplasia to lung adenocarcinoma. Clones were sequenced by immunoSEQ multiplex PCR, and TCRdb holds only the in-frame ones, with some missing. The table has tens of thousands of clones, about 74% seen once. Sequenced sample: FFPE invasive lung adenocarcinoma tissue. All receptors derive from a person in their sixties or seventies with lung adenocarcinoma. Each CDR3 is given without its conserved first and last residue. The order of the fields is clone size, CDR3 length, V gene, CDR3 protein. Expanded clones are given a class, and other clones once, few, many or no size at all.

>NA|13|TRBV5-1
ASSPSGTGNTEAF
>few|15|TRBV5-6
ASSLTSGRGGANVLT
>NA|12|TRBV5-4
ASSLAGRKVGYT
>NA|13|TRBV19
ASPRWGRILNTIY
>many|11|TRBV6-1
ASSEKDENEQF
>NA|11|TRBV2
ASSAHARIEQF
>NA|11|TRBV30
AWSKGADTEAF
>NA|12|TRBV2
ASSEEGASYEQY
>NA|14|TRBV7-8
ASSLRRASSYNEQF
>few|11|TRBV5-5
ASSLGPVETQY
>NA|13|TRBV9
ASSISGRTTNEQF
>NA|14|TRBV19
ASSIAGGQFTGELF
>NA|13|TRBV11-2
ASSPRGYSNQPQH
>NA|9|TRBV18
ASRSGSEQF
>NA|15|TRBV4-1
ASSQDQGAGGDQPQH
>NA|13|TRBV5-4
ASSLPGQVYNEQF
>NA|13|TRBV5-6
ASSLAGTRVEKLF
>medium-sized|11|TRBV11-2
ASSSSKGGEQF
>NA|12|TRBV5-1
ASSLAASQETQY
>NA|13|TRBV10-3
AISESEGGPSEQY
>NA|11|TRBV28
ASSLQQGYEQY
>few|12|TRBV2
ASRRTRQNYGYT
>NA|13|TRBV6-5
ASSRSGQGNQPQH
>NA|13|TRBV6-1
ASRLLLAASYEQY
>few|11|TRBV7-3
ASSLASGDTQY
>many|13|TRBV19
ASSIARTGFTEAF
>few|12|TRBV6-6
ASSYSGLAYEQY
>NA|12|TRBV5-4
ASSLVVGANVLT
>NA|13|TRBV27
ASREGLAGYYEQY
>NA|11|TRBV18
ASSPQGQETQY
>once|9|TRBV20-1
SATDTYEQY
>NA|13|TRBV28
ASSYRQGRRTEAF
>NA|14|TRBV18
ASSPTLQGRVDEQY
>NA|13|TRBV29-1
SVEGRRSGTDTQY
>few|10|TRBV5-1
ASSFSGDRWF
>NA|15|TRBV7-2
ASSLGGGMGSTDTQY
>NA|13|TRBV19
ASSFVGLGDNEQF
>NA|11|TRBV28
ASSSPANNEQF
>NA|12|TRBV11-1
ASSLERGRETQY
>NA|14|TRBV19
ATVPGRGSGANVLT
>few|16|TRBV18
ASSLAQGEQAGANVLT
>NA|14|TRBV5-8
ASSLGDNPSYNEQF
>once|13|TRBV19
ASRLSGQGVYEQY